The 30 T cell receptor beta chains listed next were all sequenced from one sample in a study of T cells in women clearing cervical HPV infection. Repertoires were generated with immunoSEQ multiplex PCR, while TCRdb's copy carries only in-frame clones and drops some. Its table lists roughly 35,000 clones. Sequencing input: blood buffy coat. The receptors stem from a woman between 18 and 70 years old with a cervical HPV16 infection that either progressed to CIN3+ or cleared (not recorded which).

A remark on this clone: The read ends 3 residues shy of where the CDR3 ends; the end is completed using the germline J gene. The rearrangement joins TRBV20-1 to TRBJ2-1; 12 nucleotides match TRBD2. V trimming: 5 bases; J trimming: 0 bases; junction bases outside the gene matches: 8. The CDR3 length is 17 residues. Germline V lookup: CDR1 DFQATT, CDR2 SNEGSKA (reference sequence). The CDR3 sequence: CSASGLAGFSSYNEQFF. Incomplete CDR3 DNA: TGCAGTGCTTCGGGACTAGCGGGTTTCAGCTCCTACAATGAG.

Concerning this clone itself: The CDR3 end falls 3 residues outside the read, so it is completed with the germline J gene. The chain is built from TRBV7-9 and TRBJ1-2; TRBD1 matches 8 bases. From germline, CDR1 is SEHNR and CDR2 FQNEAQ (reference sequence). The CDR3 length is 14 residues. V trimming: 1 base; J trimming: 6 bases; junction bases outside the gene matches: 4. The CDR3 loop reads CASSLEGRGHGYTF. The sequenced part of the CDR3 DNA is TGTGCCAGCAGCTTAGAGGGCAGGGGGCATGGC.

The sequenced CDR3 bases are TGTGCCAGTAGTATAGAGGGCAGAGAGACC. The encoded protein is CASSIEGRET. The CDR3 in its entirety is CASSIEGRETQYF. This chain joins TRBV19 and TRBJ2-5, with D uncertain. The CDR3 end lies 3 residues beyond the end of the read and is filled in from the germline J gene. Trimming removed 0 bases at V and 4 bases at J, with 6 bases between. Germline V gene lookup returns CDR1 LNHDA and CDR2 SQIVND (reference sequence). The CDR3 spans 13 residues.

On this clone: The read comes to an end 3 residues before the CDR3 does, leaving the germline J gene to fill in the end. This chain connects TRBV5-4 to TRBJ2-5; 8 bases are shared with TRBD1. Trimming removed 4 bases from V and 4 bases from J; junction bases left unmatched: 3. Per the germline V gene, CDR1 is SGHNT and CDR2 is YYREEE (reference sequence). The CDR3 consists of 13 residues. The sequenced part of the CDR3 DNA is TGTGCCAGCAGCCTCACAGGGGGAGAGACC. It is translated as CASSLTGGET. The CDR3 in its entirety is CASSLTGGETQYF.

About this clone: Sequencing ends 3 residues short of the CDR3 end; the germline J gene provides the rest. The rearrangement links TRBV2 to TRBJ1-5; TRBD1 matches at 7 bases. The germline CDR1 and CDR2 sequences are SNHLY and FYNNEI. The CDR3 is 14 amino acids. The trim removed 6 bases at V and 6 bases at J, leaving 8 bases unmatched. This CDR3 is CASRQGSGAQPQHF. The sequenced part of the CDR3 DNA is TGTGCCAGCAGACAGGGGAGTGGCGCTCAGCCC.

Regarding this clone: Sequencing ends 3 residues short of the CDR3 end; the germline J gene provides the rest. The J gene is TRBJ1-4, the V gene TRBV2, with D hard to call. Germline V lookup: CDR1 SNHLY, CDR2 FYNNEI. CDR3 length equals 14 residues. CDR3 loop: CASSGTVNNSPLFF. The sequenced part of the CDR3 DNA is TGTGCCAGCAGTGGTACAGTTAACAATTCACCA.

With regard to this clone: The read ends 3 residues before the CDR3 terminus; that terminus is restored from the germline J gene. This sequence joins TRBV2 and TRBJ2-5; D possibly corresponds to TRBD1 (5 bases). Germline-derived CDR1 and CDR2 are SNHLY and FYNNEI. Between the trimmed V and J ends, which lost 3 bases and 2 bases, there was a span of 10 bases. CDR3 length: 14 residues. This chain's CDR3 is CASSEGRAQETQYF. The part of the CDR3 DNA that was read is TGTGCCAGCAGTGAGGGCAGGGCACAAGAGACC.

In regard to this clone: The read terminates 3 residues ahead of where the CDR3 ends, so the germline J gene completes it. The chain combines TRBV5-1 with TRBJ2-3, with D possibly matching TRBD1 (5 bases). Germline CDR1 and CDR2: SGHRS and YFSETQ. CDR3 length: 18 amino acids. Trimming removed 0 bases from V and 4 bases from J, with 21 bases in between. The CDR3 loop reads CASSLVIWGNRTSDTQYF. The covered CDR3 bases are TGCGCCAGCAGCTTGGTGATCTGGGGCAACCGTACATCAGATACG. The variable domain in full, with the rest retrieved from reference TRBV5-1 and TRBJ2-3, is KAGVTQTPRYLIKTRGQQVTLSCSPISGHRSVSWYQQTPGQGLQFLFEYFSETQRNKGNFPGRFSGRQFSNSRSEMNVSTLELGDSALYLCASSLVIWGNRTSDTQYFGPGTRLTVL.

Regarding this clone: Coverage ceases 3 residues before the CDR3 finishes, and the germline J gene fills in the end. The chain links TRBV6-4 to TRBJ2-3; D remains ambiguous. Germline V gives CDR1 MRHNA, CDR2 SNTAGT. The V gene lost 2 bases and the J gene lost 0 bases, with 3 bases spanning the gap. CDR3 size: 13 residues. The CDR3 sequence: CASSDQSTDTQYF. The CDR3 DNA, read in part, is TGTGCCAGCAGTGACCAAAGCACAGATACG.

As concerns this clone: The CDR3 end lies 3 residues beyond the end of the read and is filled in from the germline J gene. The J gene is TRBJ2-7, the V gene TRBV19, with no clear D. V lost 2 bases, J lost 0 bases, and 8 bases lay in between. The CDR3 is made up of 14 amino acids. CDR1 and CDR2 from the germline V gene are LNHDA and SQIVND (reference sequence). The sequenced part of the CDR3 DNA is TGTGCCAGTAGTATATCAGAAGGCTCCTACGAG. It codes for CASSISEGSYE. The CDR3 reads in full as CASSISEGSYEQYF.

In the case of this clone: The CDR3 end lies 3 residues beyond the end of the read and is filled in from the germline J gene. The chain joins TRBV19 to TRBJ2-3; 7 nucleotides line up with TRBD2. Germline CDR1 LNHDA, CDR2 SQIVND (reference sequence). The CDR3 covers 15 residues. CDR3 DNA (partial): TGTGCCAGTAGTATAGCTAGCGGAGGGCAAGAGACG. This encodes CASSIASGGQET. The entire CDR3 reads CASSIASGGQETQYF.

Regarding this clone: The read ends 3 residues shy of where the CDR3 ends; the end is completed using the germline J gene. This rearrangement joins TRBV20-1 to TRBJ2-3; TRBD2 agrees at 11 bases. Trimming at V came to 0 bases and at J to 4 bases, leaving 3 bases not matched to a gene. Germline V gene data show CDR1 as DFQATT and CDR2 as SNEGSKA (reference sequence). This CDR3 comprises 15 residues. The sequenced part of the CDR3 DNA is TGCAGTGCTAGAGATTTACTAGCGGGGGCAGATACG. Translation gives CSARDLLAGADT. The entire CDR3 reads CSARDLLAGADTQYF.

Of note for this clone: The read ends 3 residues early relative to the CDR3; the germline J gene fills the gap. The rearrangement joins TRBV5-1 to TRBJ2-2, with 7 bases aligning to TRBD2. Germline trimming cut 0 bases from V and 1 base from J; bases unmatched to any gene: 3. CDR3 size: 16 residues. The germline V gene has CDR1 SGHRS and CDR2 YFSETQ. Partial CDR3 DNA: TGCGCCAGCAGCTTGGATCGCGGGGGGAACACCGGGGAG. It codes for CASSLDRGGNTGE. The whole CDR3 sequence is CASSLDRGGNTGELFF. The entire variable domain, with the rest obtained from reference TRBV5-1 and TRBJ2-2, is as follows: KAGVTQTPRYLIKTRGQQVTLSCSPISGHRSVSWYQQTPGQGLQFLFEYFSETQRNKGNFPGRFSGRQFSNSRSEMNVSTLELGDSALYLCASSLDRGGNTGELFFGEGSRLTVL.

Points on this clone: The read comes to an end 3 residues before the CDR3 does, leaving the germline J gene to fill in the end. The V gene is TRBV7-3, the J gene TRBJ2-5, with D tentatively TRBD2 (6 bases). The CDR3 is 16 residues long. The V gene's germline CDR1 is SGHTA and CDR2 FQGTGA. V was clipped by 5 bases and J by 6 bases, with 22 bases between them. Here the CDR3 reads CASSPTGEVPKKTQYF. Incomplete CDR3 DNA: TGTGCCAGCAGCCCGACGGGGGAAGTCCCCAAGAAGACC.

Regarding this clone: The read gets to within 3 residues of the CDR3 end, and the germline J gene fills in the rest. The chain uses TRBV29-1 and TRBJ2-3; 11 bases are a match to TRBD2. Germline V gene data show CDR1 as SQVTM and CDR2 as ANQGSEA. The CDR3 runs to 15 residues. V gave up 4 bases and J gave up 3 bases; unmatched junction bases: 6. The CDR3 spells CSVGSASGRTDTQYF. The sequenced CDR3 bases are TGCAGCGTTGGTTCTGCTAGCGGGAGGACAGATACG.

The DNA read from the CDR3 is TGCAGTTCCCTCCCCGGGCAGGGCCATGGC. As protein: CSSLPGQGHG. The whole CDR3 reads CSSLPGQGHGYTF. V usage is TRBV20-1 and J usage is TRBJ1-2, with D possibly matching TRBD1 (5 bases). Read sequence stops 3 residues before the CDR3 end, and the germline J gene provides the missing end. V gave up 8 bases and J gave up 6 bases, with 19 bases separating them. This CDR3 region has 13 residues. Germline values: CDR1 DFQATT, CDR2 SNEGSKA (reference sequence).

Regarding this clone: From the germline J gene comes the end of the CDR3, since the read stops 3 residues before it. This chain links TRBV2 with TRBJ2-6; TRBD1 is a possible D gene (5 bases). V lost 6 bases, J lost 2 bases, and 11 bases lay in between. CDR3 size: 15 residues. CDR1 and CDR2 (germline): SNHLY, FYNNEI. The CDR3 bases that were read are TGTGCCAGCAGCGTGGGGCCGGCTGGGGCCAACGTC. It yields the protein CASSVGPAGANV. The entire CDR3 protein reads CASSVGPAGANVLTF.

Concerning this clone: Coverage ceases 3 residues before the CDR3 finishes, and the germline J gene fills in the end. The chain carries TRBV20-1 and TRBJ2-2; 9 bases agree with TRBD2. The germline gives CDR1 DFQATT, CDR2 SNEGSKA (reference sequence). V lost 0 bases and J lost 6; bases outside the gene matches: 8. The CDR3 is 16 residues long. Incomplete CDR3 DNA: TGCAGTGCTAGAGATCGACTAGCGGCTTTTCCCGGGGAG. Its translation is CSARDRLAAFPGE. The whole CDR3 region reads CSARDRLAAFPGELFF.

As regards this clone: The read ends 3 residues early relative to the CDR3; the germline J gene fills the gap. V and J are TRBV10-3 and TRBJ1-3; D is perhaps TRBD1 (6 bases). Germline CDR1 ENHRY, CDR2 SYGVKD. V was shortened by 6 bases and J by 0 bases, with 6 bases between the two germline ends. The CDR3 is 13 amino acids. The CDR3 loop is CAIRDSSGNTIYF. Incomplete CDR3 DNA: TGTGCCATCAGGGACAGCTCTGGAAACACC.

In regard to this clone: The sequence runs out 3 residues before the end of the CDR3; the remainder is reconstructed from the germline J gene. The V call is TRBV2, the J call TRBJ2-2; 9 bases map to TRBD1. There are 15 residues in the CDR3. Germline V CDR1 and CDR2: SNHLY, FYNNEI. CDR3: CASRGTGGPNEKLFF. CDR3 DNA, as far as it was read: TGTGCCAGCAGGGGAACAGGGGGCCCTAATGAAAAG. The complete variable domain, with remaining parts taken from reference TRBV2 and TRBJ2-2, reads EPEVTQTPSHQVTQMGQEVILRCVPISNHLYFYWYRQILGQKVEFLVSFYNNEISEKSEIFDDQFSVERPDGSNFTLKIRSTKLEDSAMYFCASRGTGGPNEKLFFGEGSRLTVL.

Regarding this clone: The read ends 3 residues early relative to the CDR3; the germline J gene fills the gap. The gene calls are TRBV12-3 or TRBV12-4 and TRBJ2-1; 7 nucleotides line up with TRBD2. This CDR3 is built from 13 residues. The trim removed 0 bases at V and 8 bases at J, leaving 1 base unmatched. The CDR3 loop is CASSLATSDEQFF. CDR3 bases read: TGTGCCAGCAGTTTAGCAACTAGCGATGAG.

The sequenced part of the CDR3 DNA is TGTGCCAGTAGTACGGGGGGGACTTACACAGATACG. It specifies CASSTGGTYTDT. The entire CDR3 is CASSTGGTYTDTQYF. The rearrangement links TRBV19 to TRBJ2-3; 8 nucleotides align to TRBD2. Sequencing ends 3 residues short of the CDR3 end; the germline J gene provides the rest. The CDR3 is 15 amino acids. J was trimmed by 2 bases and V by 4 bases; bases with no gene match: 5. Germline CDR1 is LNHDA and CDR2 is SQIVND (reference sequence).

Concerning this clone: Sequencing ends 3 residues short of the CDR3 end; the germline J gene provides the rest. The rearrangement joins TRBV2 to TRBJ2-7, with 7 bases fitting TRBD2. The J segment lost 6 bases and the V segment lost 8 bases, leaving 19 bases of the junction unmatched. The CDR3 loop spans 16 amino acids. CDR1 SNHLY and CDR2 FYNNEI come from the germline V gene. This CDR3 reads CASRRTTSEPFREQYF. The CDR3 bases that were read are TGTGCCAGCCGGAGAACTACTAGCGAACCTTTCCGCGAG.

Points on this clone: The read finishes 3 residues shy of the CDR3 end, and the germline J gene is used to complete it. The rearrangement links TRBV30 to TRBJ2-7; a possible D gene is TRBD1 (5 bases). The CDR3 loop spans 12 amino acids. Between the trimmed V and J ends, which lost 2 bases and 6 bases, there was a span of 11 bases. Germline V gives CDR1 GTSNPN, CDR2 SVGIG (reference sequence). The CDR3 protein is CAWSPAQGEQYF. The part of the CDR3 DNA that was read is TGTGCCTGGAGTCCGGCTCAGGGCGAG. Supplemented by reference TRBV30 and TRBJ2-7, the full variable domain reads SQTIHQWPATLVQPVGSPLSLECTVEGTSNPNLYWYRQAAGRGLQLLFYSVGIGQISSEVPQNLSASRPQDRQFILSSKKLLLSDSGFYLCAWSPAQGEQYFGPGTRLTVT.

Comment on this clone: Read data end 3 residues before the CDR3 end; the end is taken from the germline J gene. The gene calls are TRBV5-5 and TRBJ1-4; D perhaps matches TRBD1 (5 bases). Germline V gene lookup returns CDR1 SGHKS and CDR2 YYEKEE (reference sequence). With 2 bases removed from V and 8 bases from J, the gap between germline ends came to 16 bases. The CDR3 runs to 15 residues. Incomplete CDR3 DNA: TGTGCCAGCAGCTTCTCGGGGGAGATAGAGGAAAAA. This encodes CASSFSGEIEEK. The entire CDR3 is CASSFSGEIEEKLFF.

On this clone: The CDR3 extends 3 residues past the end of the read, so its final part is completed from the germline J gene. The chain links TRBV7-9 to TRBJ1-2; D remains unclear. The V gene's germline CDR1 is SEHNR and CDR2 FQNEAQ (reference sequence). The CDR3 runs 14 residues. The part of the CDR3 DNA that was read is TGTGCCAGCAGCCCCCTCGCTAGCACAGATACC. Its translation is CASSPLASTDT. The full CDR3 is CASSPLASTDTYTF.

Comments on this clone: Read coverage stops 3 residues before the CDR3 terminus; the germline J gene supplies the remainder. This chain uses TRBV7-6 with TRBJ1-4, with D maybe TRBD1 (5 bases). The CDR3 totals 16 residues. Trimming removed 5 bases at V and 0 bases at J, with 13 bases between. From germline, CDR1 is SGHVS and CDR2 FNYEAQ. The covered CDR3 bases are TGTGCCAGCAGCCACGCAACAGGACCAACTAATGAAAAA. Translating gives CASSHATGPTNEK. The whole CDR3 sequence is CASSHATGPTNEKLFF.

In the case of this clone: The read terminates 3 residues before the CDR3 end, so the remaining end is supplied by the germline J gene. The gene calls are TRBV20-1 and TRBJ2-1; TRBD2 is a possible D gene (6 bases). The germline V gene has CDR1 DFQATT and CDR2 SNEGSKA (reference sequence). The ends were cut back, 0 bases at V and 7 bases at J, with 19 bases in the middle. This CDR3 contains 16 residues. The CDR3 loop is CSAREPAGSRANEQFF. The sequenced CDR3 bases are TGCAGTGCTAGAGAACCCGCGGGAAGTCGAGCGAATGAG.

The CDR3 loop is CASSGTGAYDYTF. Incomplete CDR3 DNA: TGTGCCAGCTCAGGGACAGGGGCCTACGAC. The chain is built from TRBV18 and TRBJ1-2, with 10 bases lining up with TRBD1. With the read ending 3 residues before the CDR3 end, the germline J gene is used to fill in that end. This CDR3 is 13 amino acids long. CDR1 KGHSH and CDR2 LQKENI come from the germline V gene.

Remarks on this clone: The read ends 3 residues shy of where the CDR3 ends; the end is completed using the germline J gene. The rearrangement uses TRBV5-1 and TRBJ1-5; 7 positions match TRBD1. Germline trimming cut 4 bases from V and 4 bases from J; bases unmatched to any gene: 8. This CDR3 is 15 amino acids long. Germline CDR1 SGHRS, CDR2 YFSETQ. The CDR3 reads CASSSTGDGNQPQHF. CDR3 bases read: TGCGCCAGCAGCAGTACAGGGGACGGAAATCAGCCC. The full variable domain, in which reference TRBV5-1 and TRBJ1-5 provide the parts outside the CDR3, is KAGVTQTPRYLIKTRGQQVTLSCSPISGHRSVSWYQQTPGQGLQFLFEYFSETQRNKGNFPGRFSGRQFSNSRSEMNVSTLELGDSALYLCASSSTGDGNQPQHFGDGTRLSIL.